Each of the 11 T cell receptor beta chains below was sequenced from the same sample in a study of regulatory T cells in long-lasting Graves disease. Time point described: newly diagnosed GD, antithyroid drugs for less than 3 months. Extracted PBMC RNA gave rise to the TCR library. Investigators prepared the TCR beta libraries by applying iRepertoire HTBI primers and Arm-PCR of CDR3 regions. TCRdb recomputed calls from the multiplex PCR reads with MiXCR, one row per CDR3 protein. The sample has about 520,000 distinct CDR3 sequences, around 12% seen once. This sample was also put to use in a study of T cells in Graves' hyperthyroidism and ophthalmopathy.

Material: peripheral blood mononuclear cells (PBMCs), obtained at new diagnosis, from a patient treated with antithyroid drugs. The source of these receptors is a woman in her thirties with Graves disease.

The genes are TRBV27 and TRBJ2-5, with D tentatively TRBD1 or TRBD2 (6 bases each). Per the germline V gene, CDR1 is MNHEY and CDR2 is SMNVEV (reference sequence). Deletions cut 8 bases from V and 1 base from J, with 23 bases between. This CDR3 is 17 amino acids long. CDR3 nucleotides: TGTGCCAGCCGCATTAGCGGAGGGGGAGAGATCCAAGAGACCCAGTACTTC. This codes for CASRISGGGEIQETQYF.

This clonotype was observed at least ten times. The chain combines TRBV20-1 with TRBJ2-7, with D unresolved. V lost 7 bases and J 3 bases, leaving 19 bases between the germline ends. The CDR3 totals 14 residues. CDR1 and CDR2 from the germline V gene are DFQATT and SNEGSKA (reference sequence). DNA of the CDR3: TGCAGTGGGATGCCTTTGTGGGGAAGCTACGAGCAGTACTTC. Translation: CSGMPLWGSYEQYF.

This clonotype came up many times. The chain couples TRBV11-2 to TRBJ2-1; maybe TRBD2 (6 bases). The CDR3 totals 12 residues. Between the trimmed V and J ends, which lost 4 bases and 8 bases, there was a span of 9 bases. Germline-derived CDR1 and CDR2 are SGHAT and FQNNGV. In DNA, the CDR3 is TGTGCCAGCAGCTCTAGCGAGGATGAGCAGTTCTTC. This sequence encodes CASSSSEDEQFF.

This clonotype was recorded many times. The J gene is TRBJ2-2, the V gene TRBV28, with a weak D call TRBD1 (5 bases). The CDR3 is 13 residues long. Germline loops: CDR1 MDHEN, CDR2 SYDVKM. V was cut by 6 bases and J by 3 bases, with 8 bases left in between. CDR3 loop: CASSKGDTGELFF. The DNA for the CDR3 is TGTGCCAGCAGCAAAGGGGACACCGGGGAGCTGTTTTTT.

This clonotype appeared a few times. The V call is TRBV18, the J call TRBJ2-1, with 10 positions matching TRBD2. V dropped 4 bases and J dropped 4; count of bases not matched to a gene: 10. Germline CDR1 is KGHSH and CDR2 is LQKENI. This CDR3 is 17 amino acids long. CDR3 DNA sequence: TGTGCCAGCTCACGAAAGGAGGGACTAGCGAATTACAATGAGCAGTTCTTC. Translating it yields CASSRKEGLANYNEQFF.

This clonotype was seen more than once but under ten times. The rearrangement links TRBV7-6 to TRBJ1-2, with 7 bases identical to TRBD1. CDR1 is SGHVS, CDR2 FNYEAQ, per germline. V lost 2 bases to trimming and J lost 8 bases; unmatched junction nucleotides: 8. The CDR3 contains 14 residues. This chain's CDR3 is CASSLLGTGEGYTF. CDR3 nucleotides: TGTGCCAGCAGCTTATTGGGCACAGGGGAAGGCTACACCTTC. Full variable domain (missing parts from reference TRBV7-6 and TRBJ1-2): GAGVSQSPRYKVTKRGQDVALRCDPISGHVSLYWYRQALGQGPEFLTYFNYEAQQDKSGLPNDRFSAERPEGSISTLTIQRTEQRDSAMYRCASSLLGTGEGYTFGSGTRLTVV.

The chain employs TRBV15 and TRBJ2-1; the D is unclear. V shed 3 bases and J shed 5 bases, with 2 bases lying between them. Germline CDR1 and CDR2: LNHNV and YYDKDF (reference sequence). The CDR3 contains 11 residues. In DNA form, the CDR3 reads TGTGCCACCAGCAGGGACAATGAGCAGTTCTTC. Protein product: CATSRDNEQFF.

This clonotype appeared many times. This sequence joins TRBV6-1 and TRBJ2-7, with a possible D match to TRBD2 (6 bases). Trimming cost V 7 bases and J 0 bases, with 16 bases left between them. This CDR3 comprises 15 residues. Germline lookup yields CDR1 MNHNS and CDR2 SASEGT. CDR3 loop: CASNQGHGSSYEQYF. In nucleotides, the CDR3 is TGTGCCAGCAATCAAGGTCACGGGAGCTCCTACGAGCAGTACTTC.

This clonotype appeared many times. The chain has TRBV2 and TRBJ1-3, with D unresolved. Germline CDR1 and CDR2: SNHLY and FYNNEI. This CDR3 has 14 residues. Trimming shortened V by 2 bases and J by 1 base, and 6 bases separated the two germline ends. The CDR3 loop is CASSERESGNTIYF. CDR3 nucleotides: TGTGCCAGCAGTGAACGGGAGTCTGGAAACACCATATATTTT.

This clonotype was seen at least ten times. The genes are TRBV29-1 and TRBJ2-3, with TRBD1 matching 10 bases. The CDR3 consists of 14 residues. Trimming removed 2 bases from V and 6 bases from J; junction bases left unmatched: 5. Germline V gene lookup returns CDR1 SQVTM and CDR2 ANQGSEA. Written as DNA, the CDR3 is TGCAGCGTTGAAAGGGGGACAGGGGCGGATACGCAGTATTTT. This codes for CSVERGTGADTQYF.

Ten or more counts support this clonotype. The V and J genes are TRBV12-3 or TRBV12-4 and TRBJ1-1, with TRBD1 as a possible D gene (5 bases). V lost 5 bases to trimming and J lost 11 bases, with 24 bases between them. This CDR3 is 15 amino acids long. CDR3 in DNA: TGTGCCAGCAGTCCCGGGGGAAGGGTATCGAGTCGGGCTTTCTTT. Protein product: CASSPGGRVSSRAFF.